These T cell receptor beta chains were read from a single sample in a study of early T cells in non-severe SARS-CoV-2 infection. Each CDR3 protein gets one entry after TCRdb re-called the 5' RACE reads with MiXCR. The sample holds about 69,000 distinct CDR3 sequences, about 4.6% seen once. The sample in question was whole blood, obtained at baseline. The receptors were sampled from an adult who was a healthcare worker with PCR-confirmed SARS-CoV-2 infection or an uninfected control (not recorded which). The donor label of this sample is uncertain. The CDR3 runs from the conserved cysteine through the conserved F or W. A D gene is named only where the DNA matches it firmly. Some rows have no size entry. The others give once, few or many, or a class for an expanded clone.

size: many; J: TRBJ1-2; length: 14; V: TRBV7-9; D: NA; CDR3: CASSLDAAHYGYTF; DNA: TGTGCCAGCAGCTTAGATGCAGCGCACTATGGCTACACCTTC
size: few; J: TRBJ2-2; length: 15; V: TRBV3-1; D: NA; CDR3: CASSPRFSQAGELFF; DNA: TGTGCCAGCAGCCCCCGATTTAGCCAGGCCGGGGAGCTGTTTTTT
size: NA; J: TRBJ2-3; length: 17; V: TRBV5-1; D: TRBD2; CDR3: CASSRGILAGETDTQYF; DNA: TGCGCCAGCAGCCGGGGCATACTAGCGGGGGAGACAGATACGCAGTATTTT
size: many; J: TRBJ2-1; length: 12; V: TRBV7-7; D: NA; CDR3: CASSSGPELTVF; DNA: TGTGCTAGCAGCTCGGGACCAGAATTGACAGTCTTC
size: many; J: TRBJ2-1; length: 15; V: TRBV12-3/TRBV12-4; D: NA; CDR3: CASSFPFSSYNEQFF; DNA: TGTGCCAGCAGTTTTCCGTTCAGCTCCTACAATGAGCAGTTCTTC
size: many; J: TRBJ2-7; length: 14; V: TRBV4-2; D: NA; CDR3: CASSSQSRAYEQYF; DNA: TGTGCCAGCAGCAGCCAATCCAGGGCCTACGAGCAGTACTTC
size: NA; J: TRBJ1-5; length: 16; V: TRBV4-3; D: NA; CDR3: CASSQGGPLSNQPQHF; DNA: TGCGCCAGCAGCCAAGGGGGACCCCTTAGCAATCAGCCCCAGCATTTT
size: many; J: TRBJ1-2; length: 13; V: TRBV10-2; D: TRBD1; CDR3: CASSEGTGAGYTF; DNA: TGCGCCAGCAGTGAGGGGACAGGGGCCGGCTACACCTTC
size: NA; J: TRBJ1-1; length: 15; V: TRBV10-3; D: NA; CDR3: CAITKAGTPNTEAFF; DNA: TGTGCCATCACCAAGGCGGGGACACCGAACACTGAAGCTTTCTTT
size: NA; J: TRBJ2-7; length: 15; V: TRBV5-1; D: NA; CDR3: CASSLSAGPSYEQYF; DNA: TGCGCCAGCAGCTTATCCGCCGGGCCTTCGTACGAGCAGTACTTC
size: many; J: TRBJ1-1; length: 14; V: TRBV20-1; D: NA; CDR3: CSARESILNTEAFF; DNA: TGCAGTGCTAGAGAAAGCATATTGAACACTGAAGCTTTCTTT